A single sample gave rise to the 8 T cell receptor beta chains below, sequenced in a study of blood T cell repertoires in COVID-19. Only in-frame clones appear in the TCRdb table, and some are missing; sequencing was by immunoSEQ multiplex PCR. The sample lists 400,000 to 500,000 clones, 88% seen once, with about 1.4% in the top ten. The sequenced sample was PBMCs or T cells enriched from blood (not recorded which). The source of these receptors is a woman between 18 and 30 years old who had been exposed to COVID-19.

The chain couples TRBV27 to TRBJ2-7, with TRBD1 matching 8 bases. The CDR3 totals 14 residues. CDR1 and CDR2 from the germline V gene are MNHEY and SMNVEV (reference sequence). V shed 2 bases and J 11 bases; nucleotides not matched to a gene: 11. The CDR3: CASSLDRGSVREYF. The CDR3 coding sequence is TGTGCCAGCAGTTTAGACAGGGGTTCGGTAAGGGAGTACTTC.

This chain links TRBV28 with TRBJ1-2; D possibly corresponds to TRBD1 (6 bases). The V and J ends lost 6 bases and 8 bases respectively, with 13 bases between them. CDR1 is MDHEN and CDR2 is SYDVKM in the germline V gene. This CDR3 is built from 12 residues. The DNA of the CDR3 is TGTGCCAGCAGGGGGACACCGCGGGGCTACACCTTC. Its translation is CASRGTPRGYTF.

In this sample, this clone turned up once. The chain is built from TRBV5-5 and TRBJ1-5; 8 nucleotides align to TRBD1. The germline CDR1 and CDR2 sequences are SGHKS and YYEKEE (reference sequence). V lost 4 bases, J lost 5 bases, and 5 bases stayed unmatched. The length of the CDR3 is 14 residues. CDR3 DNA: TGTGCCAGCAGCACTGGACAGGGAGATCAGCCCCAGCATTTT. It is translated as CASSTGQGDQPQHF. Supplemented by reference TRBV5-5 and TRBJ1-5, the full variable domain reads DAGVTQSPTHLIKTRGQQVTLRCSPISGHKSVSWYQQVLGQGPQFIFQYYEKEERGRGNFPDRFSARQFPNYSSELNVNALLLGDSALYLCASSTGQGDQPQHFGDGTRLSIL.

V gene TRBV4-1 combines with J gene TRBJ2-7; TRBD1 matches 12 bases. Germline CDR1 and CDR2: MGHRA and YSYEKL. The CDR3 has 16 amino acids. J lost 4 bases, V lost 3 bases, and 7 bases had no gene match. The DNA for the CDR3 is TGCGCCAGCAGCCATACCATGGGACAGGGGGCTTACGAGCAGTACTTC. Protein sequence: CASSHTMGQGAYEQYF.

V is TRBV6-1 and J is TRBJ1-1; D is possibly TRBD1 (5 bases). Trimming removed 0 bases from V and 1 base from J, with 9 bases in between. This CDR3 has 15 residues. Germline lookup yields CDR1 MNHNS and CDR2 SASEGT. CDR3 in DNA: TGTGCCAGCAGTGAAGCGGCGGGGCCGAACACTGAAGCTTTCTTT. The encoded protein is CASSEAAGPNTEAFF.

This chain joins TRBV28 and TRBJ1-2; D remains ambiguous. Between the trimmed V and J ends, which lost 1 base and 3 bases, there was a span of 12 bases. The CDR3 has 15 residues. Germline V CDR1 and CDR2: MDHEN, SYDVKM. Written as DNA, the CDR3 is TGTGCCAGCAGTTTATATGAGGAGAAATACTATGGCTACACCTTC. This gives the protein CASSLYEEKYYGYTF.

As regards this clone: Other DNA sequences in this specimen translate into the identical CDR3. The chain recombines TRBV5-1 with TRBJ2-1; 11 bases fit TRBD2. Unmatched junction bases numbered 0, after V lost 0 bases and J lost 4 bases. This CDR3 is 15 amino acids long. Per germline, CDR1 SGHRS and CDR2 YFSETQ. CDR3 in amino acids: CASSLASGGYNEQFF. Here the CDR3 DNA reads TGCGCCAGCAGCTTGGCTAGCGGGGGGTACAATGAGCAGTTCTTC.

The table lists this clone with a count of one. This rearrangement joins TRBV30 to TRBJ2-7; no reliable D call. The CDR3 runs 12 residues. The germline gives CDR1 GTSNPN, CDR2 SVGIG (reference sequence). Trimming left V 0 bases short and J 4 bases short, with 7 bases between. CDR3 in amino acids: CAWSVAAYEQYF. Here the CDR3 DNA reads TGTGCCTGGAGTGTAGCCGCGTACGAGCAGTACTTC. Full variable domain (outside the CDR3, taken from reference TRBV30 and TRBJ2-7): SQTIHQWPATLVQPVGSPLSLECTVEGTSNPNLYWYRQAAGRGLQLLFYSVGIGQISSEVPQNLSASRPQDRQFILSSKKLLLSDSGFYLCAWSVAAYEQYFGPGTRLTVT.